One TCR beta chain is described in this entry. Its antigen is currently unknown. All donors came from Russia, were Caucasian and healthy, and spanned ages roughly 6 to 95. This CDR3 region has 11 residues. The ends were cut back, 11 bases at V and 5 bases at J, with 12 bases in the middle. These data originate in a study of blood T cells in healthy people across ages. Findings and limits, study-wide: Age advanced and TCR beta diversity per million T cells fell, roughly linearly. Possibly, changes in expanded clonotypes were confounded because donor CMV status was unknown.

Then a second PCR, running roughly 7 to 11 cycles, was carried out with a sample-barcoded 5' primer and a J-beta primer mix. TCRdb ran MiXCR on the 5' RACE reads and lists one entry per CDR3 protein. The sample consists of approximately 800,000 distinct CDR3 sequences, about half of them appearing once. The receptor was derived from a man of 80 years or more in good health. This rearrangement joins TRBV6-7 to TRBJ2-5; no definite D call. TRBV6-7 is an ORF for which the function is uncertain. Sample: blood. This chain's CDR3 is CADPGRETQYF. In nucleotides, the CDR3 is TGTGCCGACCCAGGCCGCGAGACCCAGTACTTC.